A single T cell receptor (beta chain) is shown here with its context. Its target antigen remains unknown. There are no base qualities to consult, and no much larger clone falls within one base. This sample stems from a study of vaccination effects on CD4 cells after COVID-19 (dated by TCRdb to between 2021 and 2023). About the study as a whole: Across the study, the median time from the second dose to post-vaccine sampling was 72 days (range 14 to 241). The Oncomine TCR Beta short-read assay on an Illumina iSeq 100 was used to sequence cultures from other donors in the study. The full study included some 10 COVID-19 convalescent patients and a handful of SARS-CoV-2-naive healthy vaccine recipients. In both COVID-19 convalescent patients and infection-naive vaccine recipients, the study compared SARS-CoV-2 spike-specific CD4+ TCR repertoires from before mRNA vaccination with those from after it.

The ViraFEST assay stimulated PBMC with viral peptide pools and then used TCR sequencing to identify antigen-specific CD4+ T cell clonotypes by expansion. After about 9 days of culture, CD4+ T cells were isolated with the EasySep CD4+ T cell isolation kit. Participants received two doses of either the BNT162b2 or the mRNA-1273 mRNA SARS-CoV-2 vaccine. Healthy vaccine recipients had no prior SARS-CoV-2 infection, confirmed by negative nucleocapsid antibodies before and after vaccination. About 2.1 million PBMC per well were cultured in IMDM with roughly 5% human AB serum, roughly 10 IU/ml IL-2 and gentamicin, plus 10 ug/ml peptides. Half of the culture medium was replaced with fresh IL-2-containing medium on days 3 and 7. Each peptide stimulation condition was cultured in triplicate wells unless otherwise noted. PBMC were separated from whole blood using Ficoll-Paque Plus gradient centrifugation and were then either cryopreserved at -140C or used fresh. Overlapping peptide pools spanned the spike proteins of SARS-CoV-2 and the common cold coronaviruses HCoV-NL63, HCoV-OC43 and HCoV-229E. The QIAamp micro DNA kit was used to extract genomic DNA from the cultured CD4+ T cells.

Broader findings and caveats from the paper: Both infection-induced and vaccine-induced clones contracted markedly at late post-vaccination timepoints, which is consistent with waning T cell responses. In healthy vaccine recipients, vaccine-induced clones were almost all SARS-CoV-2 mono-reactive, with only 1 of 255 cross-reactive with common cold coronaviruses. The study was limited by a small number of convalescent patients, and early post-infection timepoints were lacking.

The library was prepared using the immunoSEQ multiplex PCR assay. DNA from the CD4+ T cells that had been cultured and isolated underwent TCR beta CDR3 sequencing. The original pipeline was this. Non-productive TCR sequences were removed, reads were trimmed to the CDR3 region, and CDR3s of at least 7 amino acids were retained. The MANAFEST web app was used to identify antigen-specific clonotypes by comparing expansion in peptide wells with expansion in reference cultures. Positive clones required FDR<0.05 expansion versus reference and all other wells, odds ratio above 5, and frequency above 0.1% in two replicate wells. Cross-reactive clonotypes were defined as significantly expanded in SARS-CoV-2 spike wells and in at least one common cold coronavirus spike condition. CDR3 similarity was assessed by Levenshtein distance using the stringdist R package, and unrooted trees were constructed with ape in R 3.6.1. Entries here come from immuneACCESS through TCRdb and include only in-frame sequences with V and J called. Some clones fail to appear in such tables; in the studies checked, an unresolved V gene covers under half of the shortfall, and the cause of the remainder is unknown. The V and J calls and the clone size are those of that table, but D and trimming were determined from the DNA. The sample table records tens of thousands of clones; roughly 72% of these occur just once. Roughly 1.2% of the sample rests with the top ten.

The CDR3 covers 13 residues, taking in both the cysteine and the phenylalanine. Solely the CDR3 DNA is kept, with 39 bases framed from the first base. Relative to germline, V is 3 bases shorter and J is 6 bases shorter, with 11 bases between their ends. From the germline V gene, CDR1 is KGHSH and CDR2 is LQKENI. This receptor was identified in a human donor who received a COVID-19 vaccine. This receptor chain uses TRBV18 and TRBJ1-1; too little of a D gene remains to name it. The material sequenced was CD4+ T cells from PBMCs cultured with HCoV-229E spike peptides, taken after COVID-19 vaccination. This sample's cell subset or site label indicates: HCoV-229E spike overlapping peptide pool stimulation. The CDR3 protein: CASSPLGYAEAFF. The DNA sequence follows: TGTGCCAGCTCACCTTTGGGGTACGCTGAAGCTTTCTTT.